A single sample is the source of the 13 T cell receptor beta chains below, sequenced in a study of regulatory T cells in long-lasting Graves disease. The time point: persistent/refractory GD, antithyroid drugs over 5 years with positive TRAb. The TCR library was made from RNA that had been extracted from PBMCs in TRIzol. Arm-PCR of CDR3 regions and iRepertoire HTBI primers were the basis on which TCR beta libraries were built. TCRdb re-analysed the multiplex PCR reads in MiXCR, keeping a single row per CDR3 protein. The sample carries approximately 500,000 distinct CDR3 sequences, around a fifth recorded once. The sample here was peripheral blood mononuclear cells (PBMCs), taken when the disease was refractory, from a patient treated with antithyroid drugs. The origin of the receptors is a female donor with Graves disease.

This clonotype has ten or more counts. This chain connects TRBV7-8 to TRBJ1-3, with D maybe TRBD1 (6 bases). Germline-derived CDR1 and CDR2 are SGHVS and FQNEAQ. Between the trimmed V and J ends, which lost 6 bases and 0 bases, there was a span of 12 bases. The CDR3 covers 15 residues. The CDR3 region is CASSYTGSSGNTIYF. The DNA for the CDR3 is TGTGCCAGCAGTTACACAGGGAGCTCTGGAAACACCATATATTTT. The full variable domain, in which reference TRBV7-8 and TRBJ1-3 provide the parts outside the CDR3, is GAGVSQSPRYKVAKRGQDVALRCDPISGHVSLFWYQQALGQGPEFLTYFQNEAQLDKSGLPSDRFFAERPEGSVSTLKIQRTQQEDSAVYLCASSYTGSSGNTIYFGEGSWLTVV.

There are a few counts of this clonotype. The genes are TRBV30 and TRBJ2-2; D remains unclear. The CDR3 consists of 12 residues. The germline V gene encodes CDR1 GTSNPN and CDR2 SVGIG (reference sequence). The germline V and J ends were trimmed by 1 base and 6 bases, with 6 bases remaining between them. The CDR3 region is CAWSDSSGELFF. CDR3 bases: TGTGCCTGGAGTGACAGCTCCGGGGAGCTGTTTTTT.

This clonotype was seen a handful of times. The chain is built from TRBV6-1 and TRBJ1-5, with 8 positions matching TRBD1. V dropped 6 bases and J dropped 5; count of bases not matched to a gene: 9. CDR3 size: 15 residues. In germline, CDR1 is MNHNS, CDR2 SASEGT. The CDR3 is CASSAGTGLDQPQHF. The CDR3 DNA sequence: TGTGCCAGCAGCGCCGGGACAGGACTCGATCAGCCCCAGCATTTT.

This clonotype occurred many times. This rearrangement joins TRBV19 to TRBJ2-5; D is undetermined. Trimming cost V 9 bases and J 4 bases, with 15 bases left between them. CDR1 is LNHDA and CDR2 is SQIVND in the germline V gene (reference sequence). The CDR3 sequence is 13 residues long. The CDR3 DNA follows: TGTGCCAGCCGTGGCCCGCCGGGAGAGACCCAGTACTTC. It codes for CASRGPPGETQYF.

This clonotype was detected only a few times. The V call is TRBV19, the J call TRBJ1-5, with 9 bases identical to TRBD1. Germline loops: CDR1 LNHDA, CDR2 SQIVND (reference sequence). The V segment lost 5 bases and the J segment 6 bases; nucleotides outside the gene matches: 2. This CDR3 region has 13 residues. The CDR3 here is CASSGQGSQPQHF. Written as DNA, the CDR3 is TGTGCCAGTAGTGGACAGGGGTCTCAGCCCCAGCATTTT.

This clonotype was seen at least ten times. The rearrangement links TRBV6-1 to TRBJ2-5, with 8 bases that match TRBD2. The CDR3 is made up of 18 amino acids. The trim removed 6 bases at V and 2 bases at J, leaving 17 bases unmatched. Germline CDR1 and CDR2: MNHNS and SASEGT. The DNA for the CDR3 is TGTGCCAGCAGCCCGAAGGCGGGGGGAGTGTATCTGCAAGAGACCCAGTACTTC. Translated: CASSPKAGGVYLQETQYF.

This clonotype has at least ten counts. The rearrangement uses TRBV10-3 and TRBJ1-2; TRBD1 agrees at 10 bases. The V and J ends lost 6 bases and 4 bases, in that order; junction bases with no gene match: 11. Germline V gene sequence: CDR1 ENHRY, CDR2 SYGVKD. The CDR3 is 16 residues long. The CDR3 region has the DNA TGTGCCATCAGGGATCCCGGGACAGGGGAATCCTATGGCTACACCTTC. It yields the protein CAIRDPGTGESYGYTF.

This clonotype was seen at least ten times. V usage is TRBV9 and J usage is TRBJ2-5; 7 bases map to TRBD1. Germline CDR1 SGDLS, CDR2 YYNGEE. J was trimmed by 2 bases and V by 0 bases; bases with no gene match: 1. This CDR3 has 14 residues. CDR3 sequence reads: CASSVAGGQETQYF. CDR3 nucleotides: TGTGCCAGCAGCGTAGCAGGGGGACAAGAGACCCAGTACTTC. The whole variable domain, filled in from reference TRBV9 and TRBJ2-5, reads DSGVTQTPKHLITATGQRVTLRCSPRSGDLSVYWYQQSLDQGLQFLIQYYNGEERAKGNILERFSAQQFPDLHSELNLSSLELGDSALYFCASSVAGGQETQYFGPGTRLLVL.

The genes are TRBV27 and TRBJ1-3; D remains ambiguous. The CDR3 length is 15 residues. CDR1 is MNHEY and CDR2 is SMNVEV in the germline V gene (reference sequence). V lost 8 bases, J lost 0 bases, and 14 bases lay in between. CDR3 bases: TGTGCCAGCGCACCCTGGGCGTCCTCTGGAAACACCATATATTTT. Its protein product is CASAPWASSGNTIYF.

This clonotype was picked up a small number of times. V and J are TRBV27 and TRBJ1-1; D is unresolved. This CDR3 has 14 amino acids. V lost 3 bases, J lost 4 bases, and 12 bases lay in between. Germline V lookup: CDR1 MNHEY, CDR2 SMNVEV (reference sequence). The CDR3 spells CASSLALYGTEAFF. CDR3 nucleotides: TGTGCCAGCAGTTTGGCGCTGTATGGCACTGAAGCTTTCTTT.

This clonotype was observed many times. The rearrangement uses TRBV11-2 and TRBJ2-5; 9 bases line up with TRBD1. V lost 5 bases to trimming and J lost 5 bases; unmatched junction nucleotides: 6. CDR1 SGHAT and CDR2 FQNNGV come from the germline V gene. The CDR3 has 14 amino acids. For the CDR3, the DNA is TGTGCCAGCAGCCGGGACAGGGCAAGGGAGACCCAGTACTTC. Protein product: CASSRDRARETQYF.

This clonotype was seen repeatedly, ten times or more. The rearrangement uses TRBV28 and TRBJ1-6; D is perhaps TRBD1 (6 bases). CDR3 length: 20 residues. V was shortened by 5 bases and J by 4 bases, with 27 bases between the two germline ends. Germline V CDR1 and CDR2: MDHEN, SYDVKM. For the CDR3, the DNA is TGTGCCAGCAGTGCCCGACCGGGACAAGGGAATAGAGGGTATAATTCACCCCTCCACTTT. Its protein is CASSARPGQGNRGYNSPLHF. Complete variable domain (other parts from reference TRBV28 and TRBJ1-6): DVKVTQSSRYLVKRTGEKVFLECVQDMDHENMFWYRQDPGLGLRLIYFSYDVKMKEKGDIPEGYSVSREKKERFSLILESASTNQTSMYLCASSARPGQGNRGYNSPLHFGNGTRLTVT.

This clonotype was counted a few times. This chain connects TRBV5-1 to TRBJ2-5, with D maybe TRBD1 (5 bases). Germline loops: CDR1 SGHRS, CDR2 YFSETQ. The CDR3 loop spans 15 amino acids. Trimming took off 3 bases at V and 5 bases at J, with 17 bases between the two ends. The CDR3 nucleotides are TGCGCCAGCAGCTGGTTGGACCAGGGCGGTGAGACCCAGTACTTC. It specifies CASSWLDQGGETQYF.